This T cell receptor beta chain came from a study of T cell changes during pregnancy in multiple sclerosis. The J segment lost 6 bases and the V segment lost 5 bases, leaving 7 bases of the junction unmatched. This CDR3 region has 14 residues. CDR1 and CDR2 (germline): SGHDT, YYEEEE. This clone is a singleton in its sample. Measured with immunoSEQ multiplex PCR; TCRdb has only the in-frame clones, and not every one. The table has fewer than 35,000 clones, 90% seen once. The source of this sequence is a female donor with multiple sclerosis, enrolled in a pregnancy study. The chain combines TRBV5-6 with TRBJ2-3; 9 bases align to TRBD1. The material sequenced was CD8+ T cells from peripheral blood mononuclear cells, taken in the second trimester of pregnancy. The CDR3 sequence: CASSWGQGRDTQYF. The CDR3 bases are TGTGCCAGCAGTTGGGGACAGGGTCGTGATACGCAGTATTTT.